The clone carrying this T cell receptor beta chain was seen repeatedly, ten times or more. This sample is drawn from a study of early T cells in non-severe SARS-CoV-2 infection. MiXCR, run by TCRdb on the 5' RACE reads, gives a single entry per CDR3 protein. In the table there are about 59,000 distinct CDR3 sequences, about 10% of which are singletons. Germline loops: CDR1 SEHNR, CDR2 FQNEAQ (reference sequence). This CDR3 has 13 amino acids. With 3 bases removed from V and 3 bases from J, the gap between germline ends came to 9 bases. The receptor comes from an adult who was a healthcare worker with PCR-confirmed SARS-CoV-2 infection or an uninfected control (not recorded which). The gene calls are TRBV7-9 and TRBJ2-7, with D unresolved. Source material: whole blood. CDR3 sequence: CASSFETDYEQYF. As DNA, the CDR3 is TGTGCCAGCAGCTTCGAGACCGACTACGAGCAGTACTTC. Full variable domain (remainder filled in from reference TRBV7-9 and TRBJ2-7): DTGVSQNPRHKITKRGQNVTFRCDPISEHNRLYWYRQTLGQGPEFLTYFQNEAQLEKSRLLSDRFSAERPKGSFSTLEIQRTEQGDSAMYLCASSFETDYEQYFGPGTRLTVT.